These 27 T cell receptor beta chains originate from one sample sequenced in a study of radiation and T cells in renal cell carcinoma. Sample time point: blood 2 weeks post-SBRT. Treatment in this sample: 15 Gy SBRT to primary tumor, nephrectomy 4 weeks later. Profiled with immunoSEQ multiplex PCR; TCRdb holds only in-frame clones, not every one. The table includes more than 150,000 clones, 80% to 90% detected once. The input for sequencing was blood, taken from a patient whose treatment included radiotherapy and nephrectomy. The receptors stem from a woman in her 50s with renal cell carcinoma.

The gene calls are TRBV9 and TRBJ2-5; 11 positions match TRBD1. J was trimmed by 8 bases and V by 3 bases; bases with no gene match: 3. The CDR3 sequence is 13 residues long. Germline assignment: CDR1 SGDLS and CDR2 YYNGEE. CDR3: CASSEGQGATQYF. The CDR3 DNA sequence: TGTGCCAGCAGCGAAGGACAGGGGGCAACCCAGTACTTC.

The chain employs TRBV12-5 and TRBJ2-2; 12 bases align to TRBD1. V shed 5 bases and J 5 bases; nucleotides not matched to a gene: 9. Germline assignment: CDR1 LGHNT and CDR2 FRNRAP. CDR3 size: 17 residues. The CDR3 here is CASGTGTGGARTGELFF. CDR3 in DNA: TGTGCTAGTGGTACCGGGACAGGGGGCGCGCGAACCGGGGAGCTGTTTTTT.

DNA for the CDR3: TGTGCTAGTGGTTTGGTACGAGGACGGGGGGCCTACGAGCAGTACTTC. It encodes CASGLVRGRGAYEQYF. This chain connects TRBV12-5 to TRBJ2-7; 7 bases align to TRBD2. The germline gives CDR1 LGHNT, CDR2 FRNRAP. J lost 2 bases, V lost 0 bases, and 7 bases had no gene match. This CDR3 spans 16 amino acids.

The rearrangement links TRBV29-1 to TRBJ1-1; 7 nucleotides line up with TRBD1. Germline V gene data show CDR1 as SQVTM and CDR2 as ANQGSEA. With 3 bases clipped from V and 1 base from J, the junction kept 2 bases outside the gene matches. The CDR3 length is 13 residues. CDR3 loop: CSVEGTANTEAFF. In DNA, the CDR3 is TGCAGCGTTGAGGGGACAGCGAACACTGAAGCTTTCTTT.

For the CDR3, the DNA is TGTGCCAGCACAAAACGAGGGTGGGGAGAAAACATTCAGTACTTC. Translation gives CASTKRGWGENIQYF. The chain joins TRBV2 to TRBJ2-4; D is possibly TRBD2 (5 bases). Between the trimmed V and J ends, which lost 7 bases and 5 bases, there was a span of 18 bases. Germline V lookup: CDR1 SNHLY, CDR2 FYNNEI. The CDR3 totals 15 residues.

The chain has TRBV5-5 and TRBJ1-4; D gene uncertain. V lost 0 bases, J lost 5 bases, and 11 bases lay in between. Germline V gene lookup returns CDR1 SGHKS and CDR2 YYEKEE (reference sequence). The CDR3 sequence is 15 residues long. CDR3 nucleotide sequence: TGTGCCAGCAGCTTGGCCGCGCGAGAGAATGAAAAACTGTTTTTT. Protein: CASSLAARENEKLFF.

The gene calls are TRBV29-1 and TRBJ2-1; TRBD2 matches 10 bases. This CDR3 region has 15 residues. CDR1 is SQVTM and CDR2 is ANQGSEA in the germline V gene. Trimming took 4 bases from V and 0 from J; bases not matched to a gene: 3. CDR3 bases: TGCAGCGTTGCCCGGACTAGCGGCTCCTACAATGAGCAGTTCTTC. As protein: CSVARTSGSYNEQFF.

The gene calls are TRBV9 and TRBJ2-5; perhaps TRBD2 as D (5 bases). The V end was cut by 4 bases, the J end by 1 base, with 11 bases between. The CDR3 is 14 amino acids. The germline gives CDR1 SGDLS, CDR2 YYNGEE. The DNA for the CDR3 is TGTGCCAGCAGCCCCCCAGCGGCCCAAGAGACCCAGTACTTC. This encodes CASSPPAAQETQYF.

This sequence joins TRBV7-9 and TRBJ1-4; D gene uncertain. Germline V gives CDR1 SEHNR, CDR2 FQNEAQ (reference sequence). The CDR3 sequence is 17 residues long. V was cut by 2 bases and J by 3 bases, with 16 bases left in between. CDR3 amino acids: CASSLSGKGGSNEKLFF. CDR3 DNA sequence: TGTGCCAGCAGCTTATCTGGGAAGGGAGGGTCTAATGAAAAACTGTTTTTT.

The V and J genes are TRBV6-6 and TRBJ1-5; tentative D call: TRBD1 (5 bases). The ends were cut back, 6 bases at V and 6 bases at J, with 21 bases in the middle. The germline V gene has CDR1 MNHNY and CDR2 SVGAGI (reference sequence). This CDR3 comprises 16 residues. The CDR3, as DNA: TGTGCCAGCAGGCCACCAACAGGTTATCTCGGTCAGCCCCAGCATTTT. Amino acid sequence: CASRPPTGYLGQPQHF.

In DNA form, the CDR3 reads TGCAGCGGGCTATTAAGCTCTGGAAACACCATATATTTT. Its protein product is CSGLLSSGNTIYF. The V gene is TRBV29-1, the J gene TRBJ1-3; D gene uncertain. CDR1 is SQVTM, CDR2 ANQGSEA, per germline. This CDR3 comprises 13 residues. Between the trimmed V and J ends, which lost 7 bases and 0 bases, there was a span of 10 bases.

Here the CDR3 DNA reads TGTGCCATCAGTCCAGGGTATCCCGACAGGGGAGGCAATCAGCCCCAGCATTTT. This gives the protein CAISPGYPDRGGNQPQHF. J is TRBJ1-5 and V is TRBV10-3; TRBD1 matches 8 bases. CDR1 and CDR2 (germline): ENHRY, SYGVKD. The CDR3 has 18 residues. V gave up 5 bases and J gave up 2 bases; unmatched junction bases: 14.

The gene calls are TRBV9 and TRBJ2-3; TRBD2 agrees at 7 bases. The germline CDR1 and CDR2 sequences are SGDLS and YYNGEE. The CDR3 runs 16 residues. V lost 3 bases and J lost 0; bases outside the gene matches: 7. The CDR3 protein is CASSAEASGSTDTQYF. Written as DNA, the CDR3 is TGTGCCAGCAGCGCCGAAGCTAGCGGAAGCACAGATACGCAGTATTTT.

This chain uses TRBV18 with TRBJ2-3; TRBD1 aligns across 8 bases. The V gene end was trimmed by 5 bases and the J gene end by 1 base; junction bases not matched to a gene: 8. The CDR3 is 16 amino acids. From germline, CDR1 is KGHSH and CDR2 LQKENI. The chain's CDR3 is CASSYTGQGGTDTQYF. CDR3 sequence (DNA): TGTGCCAGCTCATATACTGGACAGGGCGGCACAGATACGCAGTATTTT.

The rearrangement links TRBV5-1 to TRBJ1-3; a possible D gene is TRBD1 (5 bases). V lost 0 bases and J lost 0, with 10 bases in between. Germline loops: CDR1 SGHRS, CDR2 YFSETQ. This CDR3 is built from 16 residues. The CDR3 is CASSLVGRNSGNTIYF. The CDR3 DNA follows: TGCGCCAGCAGCTTGGTGGGACGGAACTCTGGAAACACCATATATTTT.

CDR3 amino acids: CASSLGARGDQPQHF. DNA of the CDR3: TGTGCCAGCAGCTTAGGAGCGAGGGGCGATCAGCCCCAGCATTTT. This sequence joins TRBV7-8 and TRBJ1-5; TRBD1 is a possible D gene (5 bases). Germline CDR1 and CDR2: SGHVS and FQNEAQ. Trimming took 1 base from V and 5 from J, leaving 12 bases between them. The CDR3 covers 15 residues.

The chain couples TRBV6-1 to TRBJ2-2, with D possibly matching TRBD1 (5 bases). Trimming removed 2 bases from V and 0 bases from J, with 13 bases in between. This CDR3 region has 17 residues. Germline CDR1 is MNHNS and CDR2 is SASEGT. The CDR3 protein is CASSELGVTSNTGELFF. In DNA form, the CDR3 reads TGTGCCAGCAGTGAATTAGGGGTAACCTCGAACACCGGGGAGCTGTTTTTT.

This sequence joins TRBV6-6 and TRBJ2-7; TRBD2 agrees at 10 bases. Trimming cost V 10 bases and J 4 bases; bases outside gene matches: 13. CDR1 and CDR2 (germline): MNHNY, SVGAGI (reference sequence). The CDR3 is 15 residues long. The CDR3 here is CATGGQLAGVYEQYF. The CDR3 DNA follows: TGTGCCACGGGGGGCCAGCTAGCGGGGGTATACGAGCAGTACTTC.

The chain couples TRBV5-4 to TRBJ1-2; a weak D match, TRBD1 (5 bases). This CDR3 region has 15 residues. Trimming removed 0 bases at V and 8 bases at J, with 17 bases between. The germline V gene encodes CDR1 SGHNT and CDR2 YYREEE (reference sequence). This CDR3 reads CASSLVRGSRVGYTF. The CDR3 coding sequence is TGTGCCAGCAGCTTGGTGCGGGGGTCTAGGGTAGGCTACACCTTC.

Comment on this clone: The sample carries other DNA sequences with the same CDR3. The chain has TRBV20-1 and TRBJ2-7; D remains ambiguous. This CDR3 has 11 amino acids. Germline V gives CDR1 DFQATT, CDR2 SNEGSKA (reference sequence). V was pared by 3 bases and J by 3 bases, with 6 bases between. CDR3 coding DNA: TGCAGTGCTAGGGGCGGCTACGAGCAGTACTTC. The encoded protein is CSARGGYEQYF.

V and J are TRBV7-2 and TRBJ1-3; 7 bases align to TRBD1. The V gene end was trimmed by 5 bases and the J gene end by 0 bases; junction bases not matched to a gene: 7. The length of the CDR3 is 16 residues. Germline values: CDR1 SGHTA, CDR2 FQGNSA. DNA for the CDR3: TGTGCCAGCAGCCAAAACGCAGGGGGCTCTGGAAACACCATATATTTT. Amino acids: CASSQNAGGSGNTIYF.

This chain connects TRBV7-9 to TRBJ1-2, with D unclear. CDR3 length: 14 residues. Trimming took 2 bases from V and 8 from J, leaving 15 bases between them. Germline V gene data show CDR1 as SEHNR and CDR2 as FQNEAQ (reference sequence). CDR3 protein: CASSLQTFPGGYTF. For the CDR3, the DNA is TGTGCCAGCAGCTTACAAACGTTCCCCGGGGGCTACACCTTC.

The CDR3 DNA reads as TGTGCCATCAGTGAGATCGGGGACTGGGGTGAGCAGTTCTTC. Translating gives CAISEIGDWGEQFF. V is TRBV10-3 and J is TRBJ2-1; the D gene is possibly TRBD2 (6 bases). The CDR3 sequence is 14 residues long. V shed 2 bases and J shed 9 bases, with 14 bases lying between them. The germline CDR1 and CDR2 sequences are ENHRY and SYGVKD.

The V call is TRBV9, the J call TRBJ1-2, with 7 bases lining up with TRBD1. CDR3 size: 14 residues. Looked up from germline, CDR1 is SGDLS and CDR2 is YYNGEE. The junction had 2 bases not matched to a gene; V was cut back by 1 base and J by 2 bases. CDR3 nucleotide sequence: TGTGCCAGCAGCGTAACAGGGGCGAACTATGGCTACACCTTC. It specifies CASSVTGANYGYTF. Supplemented by reference TRBV9 and TRBJ1-2, the full variable domain reads DSGVTQTPKHLITATGQRVTLRCSPRSGDLSVYWYQQSLDQGLQFLIQYYNGEERAKGNILERFSAQQFPDLHSELNLSSLELGDSALYFCASSVTGANYGYTFGSGTRLTVV.

The chain employs TRBV11-2 and TRBJ1-2, with a weak D call TRBD1 (5 bases). Trimming took 4 bases from V and 0 from J, leaving 12 bases between them. The CDR3 spans 15 residues. CDR1 and CDR2 from the germline V gene are SGHAT and FQNNGV. The CDR3 loop reads CASSSIRASNYGYTF. The CDR3 DNA reads TGTGCCAGCAGCTCAATCAGGGCATCTAACTATGGCTACACCTTC.

The chain uses TRBV10-3 and TRBJ2-7; 9 bases are shared with TRBD1. This CDR3 comprises 12 residues. Germline values: CDR1 ENHRY, CDR2 SYGVKD. V lost 10 bases, J lost 3 bases, and 4 bases stayed unmatched. In nucleotides, the CDR3 is TGTGCCACGGGACAGGGTCTCTACGAGCAGTACTTC. Amino acid sequence: CATGQGLYEQYF.

The chain employs TRBV7-9 and TRBJ1-5; 12 bases are a match to TRBD1. CDR1 SEHNR and CDR2 FQNEAQ come from the germline V gene (reference sequence). Germline trimming cut 1 base from V and 0 bases from J; bases unmatched to any gene: 1. The CDR3 loop spans 17 amino acids. This chain's CDR3 is CASSLGDRGLSNQPQHF. CDR3 bases: TGTGCCAGCAGCTTAGGGGACAGGGGGCTTAGCAATCAGCCCCAGCATTTT. The variable domain in full, with the rest retrieved from reference TRBV7-9 and TRBJ1-5, is DTGVSQNPRHKITKRGQNVTFRCDPISEHNRLYWYRQTLGQGPEFLTYFQNEAQLEKSRLLSDRFSAERPKGSFSTLEIQRTEQGDSAMYLCASSLGDRGLSNQPQHFGDGTRLSIL.